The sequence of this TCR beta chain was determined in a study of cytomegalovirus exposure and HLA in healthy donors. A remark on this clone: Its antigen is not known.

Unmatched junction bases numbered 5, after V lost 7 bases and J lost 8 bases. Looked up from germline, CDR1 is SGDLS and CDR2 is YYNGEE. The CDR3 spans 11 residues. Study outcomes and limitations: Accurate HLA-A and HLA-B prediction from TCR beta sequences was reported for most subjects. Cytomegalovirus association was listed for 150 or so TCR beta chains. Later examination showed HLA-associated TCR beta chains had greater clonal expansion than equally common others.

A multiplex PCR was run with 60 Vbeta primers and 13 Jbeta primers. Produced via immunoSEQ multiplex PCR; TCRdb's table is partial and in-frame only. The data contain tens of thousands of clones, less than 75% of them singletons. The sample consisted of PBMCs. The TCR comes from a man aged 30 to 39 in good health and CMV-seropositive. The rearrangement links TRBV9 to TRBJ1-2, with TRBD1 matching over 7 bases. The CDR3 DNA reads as TGTGCCAGCCGACAGGGAGACGGCTACACCTTC. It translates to CASRQGDGYTF.